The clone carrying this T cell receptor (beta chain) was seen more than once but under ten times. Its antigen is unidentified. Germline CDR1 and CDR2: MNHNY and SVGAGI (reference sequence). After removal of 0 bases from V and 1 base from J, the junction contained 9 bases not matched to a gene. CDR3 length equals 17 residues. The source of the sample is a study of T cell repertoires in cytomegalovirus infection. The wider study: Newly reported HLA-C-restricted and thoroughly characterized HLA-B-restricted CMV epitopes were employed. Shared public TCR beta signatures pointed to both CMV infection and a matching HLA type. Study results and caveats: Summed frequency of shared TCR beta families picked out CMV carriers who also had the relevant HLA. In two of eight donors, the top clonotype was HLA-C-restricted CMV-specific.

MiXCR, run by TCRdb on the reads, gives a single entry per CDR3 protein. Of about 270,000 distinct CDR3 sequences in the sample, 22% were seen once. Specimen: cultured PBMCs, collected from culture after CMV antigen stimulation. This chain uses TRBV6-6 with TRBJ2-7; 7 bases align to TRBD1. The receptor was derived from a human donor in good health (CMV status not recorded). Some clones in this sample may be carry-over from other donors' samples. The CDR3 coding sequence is TGTGCCAGCAGTTACTCCCTTTCGACAGGGCCGTCCTACGAGCAGTACTTC. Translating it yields CASSYSLSTGPSYEQYF.